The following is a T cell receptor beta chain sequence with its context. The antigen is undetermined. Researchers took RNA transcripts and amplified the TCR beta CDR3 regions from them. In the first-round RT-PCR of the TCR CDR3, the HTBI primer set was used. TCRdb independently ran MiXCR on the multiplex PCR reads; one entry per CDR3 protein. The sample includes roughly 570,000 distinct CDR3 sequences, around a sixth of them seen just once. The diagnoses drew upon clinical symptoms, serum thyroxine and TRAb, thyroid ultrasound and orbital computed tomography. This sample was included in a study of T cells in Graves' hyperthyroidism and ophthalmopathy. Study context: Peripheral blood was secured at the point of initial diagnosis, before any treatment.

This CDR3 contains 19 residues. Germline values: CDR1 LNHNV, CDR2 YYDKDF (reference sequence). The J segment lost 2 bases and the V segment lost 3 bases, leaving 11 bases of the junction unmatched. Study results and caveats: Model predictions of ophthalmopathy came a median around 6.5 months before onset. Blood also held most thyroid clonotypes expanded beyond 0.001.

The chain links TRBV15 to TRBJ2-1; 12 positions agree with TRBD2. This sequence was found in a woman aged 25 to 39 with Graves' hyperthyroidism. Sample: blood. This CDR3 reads CATSSPGLAGGHTYNEQFF. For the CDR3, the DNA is TGTGCCACCAGCAGCCCCGGGCTAGCGGGAGGGCACACCTACAATGAGCAGTTCTTC.